The clone carrying this T cell receptor (beta chain) was picked up a small number of times. This entry belongs to a study of blood T cell repertoires in COVID-19. At the level of the study: The United States, Italy and Spain supplied acute and convalescent COVID-19 samples. T cells, B-cell-depleted T cells, or PBMCs supplied cDNA or gDNA.

The V gene's germline CDR1 is MDHEN and CDR2 SYDVKM. CDR3 length: 15 residues. V lost 5 bases to trimming and J lost 3 bases, with 16 bases between them. In the original workflow: Reference gene primer amplification gave estimated nucleated cell counts. Using immunoSEQ multiplex PCR, the repertoire was profiled, and TCRdb retains in-frame clones only, with some absent. V and J calls and clone size are copied from that table; D and trimming were computed from the DNA. The sample lists more than 100,000 clones, around 86% occurring once. The chain employs TRBV28 and TRBJ1-2; D is possibly TRBD1 (5 bases). This receptor was obtained from a woman in her 70s with acute or convalescent COVID-19. The sequenced sample was peripheral blood. CDR3 nucleotides: TGTGCCAGCAGTCCGGGGGGAGCCGAGGACTATGGCTACACCTTC. Protein: CASSPGGAEDYGYTF.